This entry lists 16 T cell receptor beta chains sequenced from one sample in a study of identifying expanded T cells in peripheral blood. TCRdb's copy holds only in-frame clones and misses some; the assay was immunoSEQ multiplex PCR. Of about 110,000 clones listed, about 88% were seen once; the top ten hold just under 8.5%. Sequencing was done on a sample of blood. These receptors came from a person aged 18 to 70 in good health.

The gene calls are TRBV4-1 and TRBJ2-6; TRBD1 aligns across 10 bases. Unmatched junction bases numbered 7, after V lost 5 bases and J lost 0 bases. CDR1 MGHRA and CDR2 YSYEKL come from the germline V gene. The length of the CDR3 is 18 residues. This CDR3 is CASSIKTGGGSGANVLTF. The CDR3 DNA reads as TGCGCCAGCAGCATAAAGACAGGGGGCGGCTCTGGGGCCAACGTCCTGACTTTC.

The chain combines TRBV7-2 with TRBJ1-6; D is possibly TRBD1 (6 bases). The CDR3 extends over 18 amino acids. Per germline, CDR1 SGHTA and CDR2 FQGNSA. V lost 5 bases, J lost 0 bases, and 17 bases lay in between. DNA for the CDR3: TGTGCCAGCAGCAGACAGGCAGGCCTGAGCTCCTATAATTCACCCCTCCACTTT. This translates into CASSRQAGLSSYNSPLHF.

The chain joins TRBV14 to TRBJ2-3; D tentatively fits TRBD1 or TRBD2 (5 bases each). Germline-derived CDR1 and CDR2 are SGHDN and FVKESK. The CDR3 has 12 amino acids. V lost 4 bases and J 10 bases, leaving 12 bases between the germline ends. The CDR3, as DNA: TGTGCCAGCAGCCTAGGGACCCATGCGCAGTATTTT. It encodes CASSLGTHAQYF.

A single count supports this clone. The genes are TRBV28 and TRBJ1-1, with D unclear. CDR1 and CDR2 from the germline V gene are MDHEN and SYDVKM. V was clipped by 2 bases and J by 5 bases, with 3 bases between them. The length of the CDR3 is 11 residues. The CDR3: CASSLRTEAFF. The CDR3 DNA sequence: TGTGCCAGCAGTTTACGAACTGAAGCTTTCTTT. Full variable domain (outside the CDR3, taken from reference TRBV28 and TRBJ1-1): DVKVTQSSRYLVKRTGEKVFLECVQDMDHENMFWYRQDPGLGLRLIYFSYDVKMKEKGDIPEGYSVSREKKERFSLILESASTNQTSMYLCASSLRTEAFFGQGTRLTVV.

V and J are TRBV7-9 and TRBJ1-6; 8 positions match TRBD1. This CDR3 contains 16 residues. The V gene end was trimmed by 5 bases and the J gene end by 17 bases; junction bases not matched to a gene: 20. CDR1 SEHNR and CDR2 FQNEAQ come from the germline V gene (reference sequence). CDR3 bases: TGTGCCAGCAGCCTAGGACGTGTGATGGGGGACAGGTCGTTCCACTTT. Residues: CASSLGRVMGDRSFHF.

This chain's CDR3 is CASSRPGQRQPQHF. The CDR3 DNA follows: TGTGCCAGCAGCCGCCCGGGGCAGCGGCAGCCCCAGCATTTT. The genes are TRBV5-8 and TRBJ1-5; D perhaps matches TRBD1 (5 bases). The germline V gene encodes CDR1 SGHTS and CDR2 YDEGEE. V dropped 4 bases and J dropped 7 bases, with 15 bases sitting between them. The CDR3 has 14 residues. Supplemented by reference TRBV5-8 and TRBJ1-5, the full variable domain reads EAGVTQSPTHLIKTRGQQATLRCSPISGHTSVYWYQQALGLGLQFLLWYDEGEERNRGNFPPRFSGRQFPNYSSELNVNALELEDSALYLCASSRPGQRQPQHFGDGTRLSIL.

The sample holds one count of this clone. This chain connects TRBV5-1 to TRBJ2-7; the D is unclear. V was cut by 0 bases and J by 5 bases, with 15 bases left in between. The length of the CDR3 is 15 residues. From germline, CDR1 is SGHRS and CDR2 YFSETQ. For the CDR3, the DNA is TGCGCCAGCAGCTTGGCACTGGCGTCGCCCCACGAGCAGTACTTC. Protein product: CASSLALASPHEQYF.

The genes are TRBV6-5 and TRBJ2-1; 10 bases fit TRBD1. The ends lost 6 bases at V and 6 bases at J; junction bases unmatched: 8. The CDR3 extends over 15 amino acids. The germline V gene has CDR1 MNHEY and CDR2 SVGAGI. Written as DNA, the CDR3 is TGTGCCAGCAGGCCCGGGACAGGGGATCGCAATGAGCAGTTCTTC. This codes for CASRPGTGDRNEQFF.

The V call is TRBV7-8, the J call TRBJ1-2, with D tentatively TRBD1 (5 bases). Deletions cut 0 bases from V and 4 bases from J, with 15 bases between. Germline lookup yields CDR1 SGHVS and CDR2 FQNEAQ. This CDR3 region has 16 residues. The CDR3 DNA reads TGTGCCAGCAGCTTAGCGGGGGGGACGGACGCCTATGGCTACACCTTC. It yields the protein CASSLAGGTDAYGYTF.

This clone came up once. J is TRBJ1-1 and V is TRBV7-2; TRBD1 is a possible D gene (5 bases). CDR1 and CDR2 (germline): SGHTA, FQGNSA. The CDR3 has 13 amino acids. V shed 0 bases and J shed 3 bases, with 5 bases lying between them. CDR3 in DNA: TGTGCCAGCAGCTTAGCGGGGGACACTGAAGCTTTCTTT. Its protein product is CASSLAGDTEAFF.

The chain links TRBV7-9 to TRBJ1-2, with D maybe TRBD1 (5 bases). Germline V lookup: CDR1 SEHNR, CDR2 FQNEAQ (reference sequence). V lost 5 bases and J 3 bases, leaving 7 bases between the germline ends. The CDR3 length is 12 residues. Written as DNA, the CDR3 is TGTGCCAGCAGCGCGGGGGACTATGGCTACACCTTC. Translation: CASSAGDYGYTF.

The rearrangement links TRBV28 to TRBJ1-1, with unresolved D. The germline V gene has CDR1 MDHEN and CDR2 SYDVKM. This CDR3 has 13 residues. The V and J ends lost 2 bases and 4 bases respectively, with 8 bases between them. CDR3 protein: CASSLRVRTEAFF. In DNA form, the CDR3 reads TGTGCCAGCAGTTTACGGGTTCGCACTGAAGCTTTCTTT.

The rearrangement links TRBV19 to TRBJ2-2, with D unclear. The CDR3 contains 12 residues. Germline V gene sequence: CDR1 LNHDA, CDR2 SQIVND (reference sequence). Trimming left V 9 bases short and J 3 bases short, with 8 bases between. Here the CDR3 reads CASPRDTGELFF. The CDR3 nucleotides read TGTGCCAGCCCCAGAGACACCGGGGAGCTGTTTTTT.

The rearrangement uses TRBV28 and TRBJ2-7; D perhaps matches TRBD1 (6 bases). In germline, CDR1 is MDHEN, CDR2 SYDVKM. Trimming took 5 bases from V and 3 from J, leaving 14 bases between them. This CDR3 has 14 residues. The CDR3 nucleotides are TGTGCCAGCAGTACCCAACAGGGTTACTACGAGCAGTACTTC. Protein sequence: CASSTQQGYYEQYF.

CDR3 bases: TGTGCCAGCAGCTTTTGGCAGGGGGAGAATGGCTACACCTTC. Translated: CASSFWQGENGYTF. The genes are TRBV5-8 and TRBJ1-2, with 7 bases lining up with TRBD1. The CDR3 sequence is 14 residues long. Unmatched junction bases numbered 7, after V lost 2 bases and J lost 6 bases. CDR1 is SGHTS, CDR2 YDEGEE, per germline.

Only one count was recorded for this clone. The chain couples TRBV10-3 to TRBJ2-2; perhaps TRBD1 as D (7 bases). CDR1 ENHRY and CDR2 SYGVKD come from the germline V gene. The CDR3 has 14 residues. V lost 10 bases and J 0 bases, leaving 12 bases between the germline ends. CDR3 DNA: TGTGCCACGGGGGACAGCGCGAACACCGGGGAGCTGTTTTTT. Translation: CATGDSANTGELFF.